The clone carrying this T cell receptor (beta chain) was recorded once. Nashville, Tennessee was home to all donors, who were Caucasian adults. The CDR3 runs to 14 residues. Germline CDR1 SGHTA, CDR2 FQGNSA. V was cut by 6 bases and J by 7 bases, with 18 bases left in between. The record originates from a study of shared clonotypes between healthy human individuals. Overall study context: Ranging from 18 to 49 in age, donors were two women and three men.

At a deep level, the assay was run. Some clones are missing from TCRdb's copy, which holds only in-frame ones; the method was immunoSEQ multiplex PCR. This sample has roughly 500,000 clones; over 70% occur once, and the top ten carry about an eighth. The receptor was isolated from a middle-aged woman in good health. Some clones in this sample may be carry-over from other donors' samples. The sequencing input was PBMCs. This chain uses TRBV7-2 with TRBJ1-1, with D maybe TRBD1 (6 bases). CDR3 loop: CASSLGGIAFEAFF. The CDR3 region has the DNA TGTGCCAGCAGTCTAGGGGGGATTGCCTTTGAAGCTTTCTTT.